A single sample gave rise to the 8 T cell receptor beta chains below, sequenced in a study of early T cells in non-severe SARS-CoV-2 infection. MiXCR, applied by TCRdb to the 5' RACE reads, yields one record per CDR3 protein. The sample includes 25,000 to 30,000 distinct CDR3 sequences, less than 4.5% of them seen just once. Sequenced sample: whole blood. The source of these receptors is an adult who was a healthcare worker with PCR-confirmed SARS-CoV-2 infection or an uninfected control (not recorded which).

This clonotype was counted at least ten times. The chain combines TRBV7-9 with TRBJ2-3; 9 bases map to TRBD2. The trim removed 4 bases at V and 0 bases at J, leaving 14 bases unmatched. This CDR3 spans 19 amino acids. Looked up from germline, CDR1 is SEHNR and CDR2 is FQNEAQ (reference sequence). The chain's CDR3 is CASSSTYGLARPSTDTQYF. Here the CDR3 DNA reads TGTGCCAGCAGCTCCACATACGGACTAGCGAGACCTAGCACAGATACGCAGTATTTT.

This clonotype was detected many times. The chain carries TRBV7-8 and TRBJ1-6, with TRBD1 identical over 9 bases. Germline V gives CDR1 SGHVS, CDR2 FQNEAQ. After removal of 5 bases from V and 11 bases from J, the junction contained 7 bases not matched to a gene. The length of the CDR3 is 14 residues. In DNA form, the CDR3 reads TGTGCCAGCAGCCAGACAGGGGGAAAGCCACCCCTCCACTTT. Amino acids: CASSQTGGKPPLHF.

The sample holds many counts of this clonotype. This chain links TRBV19 with TRBJ1-5, with D perhaps matching TRBD1 (6 bases). The CDR3 sequence is 15 residues long. Trimming took 3 bases from V and 2 from J, leaving 11 bases between them. CDR1 and CDR2 (germline): LNHDA, SQIVND (reference sequence). This CDR3 reads CASSIRGDGNQPQHF. CDR3 coding DNA: TGTGCCAGTAGTATTAGGGGGGACGGCAATCAGCCCCAGCATTTT.

By sample fraction, this clonotype is medium-sized (0.01 to 0.1%). The rearrangement joins TRBV10-3 to TRBJ1-1; D not certain. The germline CDR1 and CDR2 sequences are ENHRY and SYGVKD. The CDR3 is made up of 12 amino acids. Trimming took 2 bases from V and 5 from J, leaving 6 bases between them. For the CDR3, the DNA is TGTGCCATCAGTGAGGGGCGGACTGAAGCTTTCTTT. Protein product: CAISEGRTEAFF.

Ten or more counts support this clonotype. The CDR3 loop reads CASSLDNEQFF. The CDR3 bases are TGCGCCAGCAGCCTCGACAATGAGCAGTTCTTC. The chain links TRBV5-1 to TRBJ2-1, with no clear D. Germline-derived CDR1 and CDR2 are SGHRS and YFSETQ. The CDR3 loop spans 11 amino acids. Trimming stripped 4 bases from V and 5 bases from J, with 4 bases between.

This clonotype was recorded at least ten times. J is TRBJ2-7 and V is TRBV4-3; 7 nucleotides agree with TRBD1. Germline V lookup: CDR1 LGHNA, CDR2 YSLEER. With V trimmed by 5 bases and J by 7 bases, 2 bases remained unmatched. The CDR3 sequence is 11 residues long. The CDR3 DNA follows: TGCGCCAGCAGCTACAGGGGAGAGCAGTACTTC. As protein: CASSYRGEQYF.

This clonotype was found many times. The chain uses TRBV7-2 and TRBJ2-5; D may be TRBD2 (6 bases). Germline V gene data show CDR1 as SGHTA and CDR2 as FQGNSA. CDR3 length: 16 residues. Trimming pared 1 base from V and 7 bases from J, leaving 19 bases between. CDR3 sequence: CASSLEGGAGLRTQYF. For the CDR3, the DNA is TGTGCCAGCAGCTTAGAAGGCGGGGCGGGGTTGAGGACCCAGTACTTC.

This clonotype was picked up many times. The V call is TRBV3-1, the J call TRBJ2-7; maybe TRBD1 (5 bases). V lost 4 bases, J lost 2 bases, and 12 bases lay in between. The germline V gene has CDR1 LGHDT and CDR2 YNNKEL (reference sequence). This CDR3 spans 14 amino acids. Here the CDR3 reads CASSPDKLAYEQYF. The CDR3 DNA reads as TGTGCCAGCAGCCCGGACAAGTTAGCCTACGAGCAGTACTTC.